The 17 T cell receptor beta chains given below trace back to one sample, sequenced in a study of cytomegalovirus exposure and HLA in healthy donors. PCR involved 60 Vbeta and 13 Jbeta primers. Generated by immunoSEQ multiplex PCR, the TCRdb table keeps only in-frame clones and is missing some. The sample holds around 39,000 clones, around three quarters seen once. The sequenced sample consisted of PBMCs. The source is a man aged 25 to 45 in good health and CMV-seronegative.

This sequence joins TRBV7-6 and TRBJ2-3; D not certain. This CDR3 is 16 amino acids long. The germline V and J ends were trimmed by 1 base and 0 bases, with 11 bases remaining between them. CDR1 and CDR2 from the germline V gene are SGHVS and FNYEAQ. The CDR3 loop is CASSLGGYTSTDTQYF. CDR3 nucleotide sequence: TGTGCCAGCAGCTTAGGAGGTTATACAAGCACAGATACGCAGTATTTT.

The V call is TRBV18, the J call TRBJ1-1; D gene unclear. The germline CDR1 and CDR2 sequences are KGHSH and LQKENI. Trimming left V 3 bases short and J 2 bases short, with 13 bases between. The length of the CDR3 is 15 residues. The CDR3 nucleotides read TGTGCCAGCTCACCCCAGGCAGGATCTAACACTGAAGCTTTCTTT. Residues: CASSPQAGSNTEAFF.

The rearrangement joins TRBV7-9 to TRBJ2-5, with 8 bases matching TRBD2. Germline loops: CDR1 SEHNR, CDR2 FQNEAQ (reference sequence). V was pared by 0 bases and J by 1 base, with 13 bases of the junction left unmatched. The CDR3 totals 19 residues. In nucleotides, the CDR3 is TGTGCCAGCAGCTTAGCTTCGGAGGCCGCGGGAGGTACCCAAGAGACCCAGTACTTC. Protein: CASSLASEAAGGTQETQYF. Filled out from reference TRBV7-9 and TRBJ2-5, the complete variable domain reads DTGVSQNPRHKITKRGQNVTFRCDPISEHNRLYWYRQTLGQGPEFLTYFQNEAQLEKSRLLSDRFSAERPKGSFSTLEIQRTEQGDSAMYLCASSLASEAAGGTQETQYFGPGTRLLVL.

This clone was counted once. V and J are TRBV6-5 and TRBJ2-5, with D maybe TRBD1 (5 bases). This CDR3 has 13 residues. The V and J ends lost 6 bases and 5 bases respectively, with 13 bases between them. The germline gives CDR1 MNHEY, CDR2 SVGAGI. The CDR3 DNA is TGTGCCAGCAGAGACAGTGCACCGGAGACCCAGTACTTC. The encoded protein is CASRDSAPETQYF.

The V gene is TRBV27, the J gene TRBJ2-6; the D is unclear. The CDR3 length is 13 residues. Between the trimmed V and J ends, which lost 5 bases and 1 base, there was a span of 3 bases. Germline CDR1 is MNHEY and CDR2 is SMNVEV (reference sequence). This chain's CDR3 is CASSPSGANVLTF. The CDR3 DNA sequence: TGTGCCAGCAGTCCGTCTGGGGCCAACGTCCTGACTTTC.

As DNA, the CDR3 is TGTGCCAGCAGCCGAGAGGAGAAGTGGGGCTACACCTTC. It yields the protein CASSREEKWGYTF. The chain is built from TRBV9 and TRBJ1-2, with D hard to call. The CDR3 consists of 13 residues. Germline loops: CDR1 SGDLS, CDR2 YYNGEE. Trimming left V 4 bases short and J 8 bases short, with 15 bases between.

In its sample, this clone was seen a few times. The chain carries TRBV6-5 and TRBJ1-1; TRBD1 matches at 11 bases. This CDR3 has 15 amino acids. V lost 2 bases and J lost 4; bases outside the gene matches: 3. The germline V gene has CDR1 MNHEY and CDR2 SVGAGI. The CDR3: CASSYAGTGGTEAFF. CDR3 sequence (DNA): TGTGCCAGCAGTTACGCCGGGACAGGGGGCACTGAAGCTTTCTTT.

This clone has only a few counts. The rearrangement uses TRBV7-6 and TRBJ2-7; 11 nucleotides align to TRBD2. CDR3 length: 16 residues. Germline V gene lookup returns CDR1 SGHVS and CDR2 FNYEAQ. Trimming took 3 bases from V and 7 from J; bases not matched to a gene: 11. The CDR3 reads CASSFLTSGSSGEQYF. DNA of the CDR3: TGTGCCAGCAGCTTCCTCACTAGCGGGAGTTCGGGTGAGCAGTACTTC.

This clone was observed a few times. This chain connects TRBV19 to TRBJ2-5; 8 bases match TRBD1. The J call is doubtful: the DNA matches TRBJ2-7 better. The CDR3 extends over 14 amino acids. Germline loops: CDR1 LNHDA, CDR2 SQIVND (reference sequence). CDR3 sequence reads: CASRLGQGSYEQYF. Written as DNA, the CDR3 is TGTGCCAGTAGACTCGGACAGGGCTCCTACGAGCAGTACTTC.

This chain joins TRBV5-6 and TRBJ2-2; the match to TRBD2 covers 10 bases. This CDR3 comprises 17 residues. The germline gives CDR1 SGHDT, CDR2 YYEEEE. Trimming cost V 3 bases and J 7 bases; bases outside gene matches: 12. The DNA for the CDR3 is TGTGCCAGCAGCTGGTCCCCAAGCGGGAGGGCCGTCGGGGAGCTGTTTTTT. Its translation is CASSWSPSGRAVGELFF.

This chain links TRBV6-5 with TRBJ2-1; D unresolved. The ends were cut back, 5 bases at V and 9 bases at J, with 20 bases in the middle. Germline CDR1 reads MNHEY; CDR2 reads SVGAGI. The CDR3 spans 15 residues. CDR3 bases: TGTGCCAGCAGTACCCAAACCACCGAGGTGGGTGAGCAGTTCTTC. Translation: CASSTQTTEVGEQFF.

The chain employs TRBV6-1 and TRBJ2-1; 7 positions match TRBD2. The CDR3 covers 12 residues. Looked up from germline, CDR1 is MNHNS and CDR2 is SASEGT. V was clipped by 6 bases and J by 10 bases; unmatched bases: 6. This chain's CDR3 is CASRMGSGEQFF. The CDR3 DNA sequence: TGTGCCAGCAGGATGGGTAGCGGGGAGCAGTTCTTC.

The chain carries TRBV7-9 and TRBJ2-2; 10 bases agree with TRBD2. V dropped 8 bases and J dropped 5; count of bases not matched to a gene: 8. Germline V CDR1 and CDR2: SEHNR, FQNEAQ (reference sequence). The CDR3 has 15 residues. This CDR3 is CASLEASGSTGELFF. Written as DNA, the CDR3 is TGTGCCAGCTTAGAGGCTAGCGGGAGTACCGGGGAGCTGTTTTTT.

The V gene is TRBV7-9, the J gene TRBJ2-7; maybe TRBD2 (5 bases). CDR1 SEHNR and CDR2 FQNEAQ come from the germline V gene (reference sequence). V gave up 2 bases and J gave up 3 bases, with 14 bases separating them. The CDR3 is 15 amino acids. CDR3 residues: CASSLLTSWSYEQYF. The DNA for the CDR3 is TGTGCCAGCAGCTTACTAACTAGTTGGAGCTACGAGCAGTACTTC.

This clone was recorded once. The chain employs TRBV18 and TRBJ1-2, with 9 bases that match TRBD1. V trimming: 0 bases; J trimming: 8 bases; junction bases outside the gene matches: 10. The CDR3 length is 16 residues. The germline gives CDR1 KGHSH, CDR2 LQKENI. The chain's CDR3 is CASSPPGTGLGRGYTF. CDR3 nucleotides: TGTGCCAGCTCACCACCAGGGACAGGGTTGGGTCGCGGCTACACCTTC.

This CDR3 is CASRYRGLRNTEAFF. The CDR3, as DNA: TGTGCCAGCAGATACAGGGGGTTGAGGAACACTGAAGCTTTCTTT. The J gene is TRBJ1-1, the V gene TRBV6-1; 8 bases align to TRBD1. The CDR3 consists of 15 residues. V lost 6 bases to trimming and J lost 1 base; unmatched junction nucleotides: 7. Germline CDR1 is MNHNS and CDR2 is SASEGT.

CDR3 sequence reads: CASSLGGGHQPQHF. Written as DNA, the CDR3 is TGTGCCAGCTCCTTAGGAGGGGGCCATCAGCCCCAGCATTTT. The chain has TRBV7-2 and TRBJ1-5; 7 bases match TRBD1. Trimming at V came to 8 bases and at J to 5 bases, leaving 9 bases not matched to a gene. The CDR3 is made up of 14 amino acids. Germline V gives CDR1 SGHTA, CDR2 FQGNSA.